These 22 T cell receptor beta chains were sequenced from one sample in a study of T cells after yellow fever vaccination. TCRdb redid the calling of the 5' RACE reads with MiXCR, one entry per CDR3 protein. The data show approximately 150,000 distinct CDR3 sequences, roughly 6.2% seen once. Sequencing used CD4+ T cells sorted from PBMCs, obtained on the day of the first yellow fever vaccination. The receptor source for this set is a man between 18 and 29 years old who received the YFV17D yellow fever vaccine.

This clonotype was picked up a small number of times. This chain connects TRBV12-3 or TRBV12-4 to TRBJ1-1; no firm D call. CDR3 size: 13 residues. Trimming removed 3 bases at V and 0 bases at J, with 5 bases between. CDR3 DNA sequence: TGTGCCAGCAGTTTCGGTTTGAACACTGAAGCTTTCTTT. Its protein is CASSFGLNTEAFF.

V gene TRBV5-4 combines with J gene TRBJ1-6; D might be TRBD1 (6 bases). This CDR3 spans 15 amino acids. From germline, CDR1 is SGHNT and CDR2 YYREEE (reference sequence). The germline V and J ends were trimmed by 4 bases and 7 bases, with 15 bases remaining between them. The CDR3 protein is CASSPAGGLNSPLHF. CDR3 DNA: TGTGCCAGCAGCCCTGCGGGGGGCTTGAATTCACCCCTCCACTTT.

In its sample, this clonotype was seen many times. An end of the junction differs from the germline gene, which may be a read error. The genes are TRBV20-1 and TRBJ1-4, with TRBD1 matching 8 bases. CDR1 is DFQATT, CDR2 SNEGSKA, per germline (reference sequence). This CDR3 is built from 16 residues. CDR3 sequence reads: CSARDRRTGFFEKLSF. CDR3 coding DNA: TGCAGTGCTAGAGACAGAAGGACAGGGTTTTTTGAAAAACTGTCTTTT.

This clonotype was recorded at least ten times. V gene TRBV4-1 combines with J gene TRBJ2-3, with 9 bases lining up with TRBD2. Germline CDR1 is MGHRA and CDR2 is YSYEKL. The CDR3 loop spans 15 amino acids. V dropped 3 bases and J dropped 4; count of bases not matched to a gene: 5. This CDR3 reads CASSHGGGGADTQYF. The DNA for the CDR3 is TGCGCCAGCAGCCACGGGGGCGGGGGGGCAGATACGCAGTATTTT.

This clonotype came up a few times. J is TRBJ2-1 and V is TRBV5-1, with TRBD2 matching over 9 bases. The V and J ends lost 0 bases and 3 bases, in that order; junction bases with no gene match: 4. Germline V gene sequence: CDR1 SGHRS, CDR2 YFSETQ. The CDR3 is made up of 16 amino acids. In DNA, the CDR3 is TGCGCCAGCAGCTTGGAGACTAGCGGAAGCTACAATGAGCAGTTCTTC. Its translation is CASSLETSGSYNEQFF.

The rearrangement joins TRBV23-1 to TRBJ2-3, with TRBD2 as a possible D gene (6 bases). TRBV23-1 is an ORF, with its function uncertain. Trimming cost V 3 bases and J 2 bases, with 12 bases left between them. The CDR3 has 15 residues. The CDR3 DNA reads TGCGCCAGCAGTCACCCCCCGGGGGACACAGATACGCAGTATTTT. Translating gives CASSHPPGDTDTQYF.

This clonotype has ten or more counts. The chain joins TRBV6-1 to TRBJ2-2; maybe TRBD1 (5 bases). The germline V gene has CDR1 MNHNS and CDR2 SASEGT. The CDR3 consists of 14 residues. Deletions cut 6 bases from V and 2 bases from J, with 10 bases between. CDR3 sequence (DNA): TGTGCCAGCAGGGGCGGACAAAACACCGGGGAGCTGTTTTTT. It is translated as CASRGGQNTGELFF.

This clonotype was recorded many times. The chain couples TRBV20-1 to TRBJ1-2; no reliable D call. The CDR3 sequence is 15 residues long. Per the germline V gene, CDR1 is DFQATT and CDR2 is SNEGSKA (reference sequence). V was cut by 0 bases and J by 8 bases, with 19 bases left in between. The CDR3 loop is CSARDPGRAVGGYTF. The CDR3 nucleotides read TGCAGTGCTAGAGATCCTGGGAGGGCGGTGGGGGGCTACACCTTC.

The J gene is TRBJ2-3, the V gene TRBV28, with D perhaps matching TRBD2 (7 bases). CDR1 MDHEN and CDR2 SYDVKM come from the germline V gene. V was trimmed by 7 bases and J by 6 bases, leaving 17 bases between them. This CDR3 has 14 residues. The CDR3 reads CASTPRGAEDTQYF. CDR3 nucleotides: TGTGCCAGCACCCCCCGGGGGGCCGAGGATACGCAGTATTTT.

In its sample, this clonotype was seen many times. The rearrangement links TRBV20-1 to TRBJ2-3, with 10 bases that match TRBD1. J lost 3 bases, V lost 6 bases, and 12 bases had no gene match. The CDR3 extends over 16 amino acids. CDR1 is DFQATT, CDR2 SNEGSKA, per germline (reference sequence). This CDR3 reads CSAMSRDRGATDTQYF. CDR3 in DNA: TGCAGTGCGATGAGCCGGGACAGGGGAGCGACAGATACGCAGTATTTT.

The V call is TRBV5-1, the J call TRBJ2-6; D tentatively fits TRBD1 or TRBD2 (5 bases each). Germline V gene sequence: CDR1 SGHRS, CDR2 YFSETQ. CDR3 length equals 18 residues. V was clipped by 1 base and J by 0 bases, with 14 bases between them. The CDR3 protein is CASSLRSPGSSGANVLTF. The CDR3 region has the DNA TGCGCCAGCAGCTTGAGAAGTCCAGGGAGCTCTGGGGCCAACGTCCTGACTTTC.

This clonotype has a count of ten or more. This sequence joins TRBV5-1 and TRBJ1-6; D may be TRBD1 (5 bases). The CDR3 is 14 amino acids. The germline V and J ends were trimmed by 5 bases and 8 bases, with 14 bases remaining between them. The germline gives CDR1 SGHRS, CDR2 YFSETQ. The CDR3 sequence is CASRAGRGDSPLHF. In DNA form, the CDR3 reads TGCGCCAGCAGAGCCGGACGGGGGGATTCACCCCTCCACTTT.

CDR3 sequence reads: CASSPWQGGNTEAFF. For the CDR3, the DNA is TGTGCCAGCTCACCATGGCAGGGGGGGAACACTGAAGCTTTCTTT. The chain carries TRBV18 and TRBJ1-1; 7 bases align to TRBD1. In germline, CDR1 is KGHSH, CDR2 LQKENI. The CDR3 runs 15 residues. Trimming cost V 2 bases and J 1 base; bases outside gene matches: 4. Variable domain in full (rest from reference TRBV18 and TRBJ1-1): NAGVMQNPRHLVRRRGQEARLRCSPMKGHSHVYWYRQLPEEGLKFMVYLQKENIIDESGMPKERFSAEFPKEGPSILRIQQVVRGDSAAYFCASSPWQGGNTEAFFGQGTRLTVV.

This clonotype was seen only a few times. The V gene is TRBV20-1, the J gene TRBJ2-7; perhaps TRBD2 as D (6 bases). Trimming left V 6 bases short and J 6 bases short, with 24 bases between. CDR1 is DFQATT and CDR2 is SNEGSKA in the germline V gene (reference sequence). This CDR3 has 15 amino acids. The CDR3 loop reads CSAGRRGRCAGEQYV. CDR3 sequence (DNA): TGCAGTGCGGGACGGCGGGGCCGCTGTGCGGGCGAGCAGTACGTC.

This clonotype was observed at least ten times. J is TRBJ2-2 and V is TRBV5-1; a possible D gene is TRBD1 (6 bases). Germline V gene sequence: CDR1 SGHRS, CDR2 YFSETQ. Trimming took off 0 bases at V and 7 bases at J, with 19 bases between the two ends. The CDR3 spans 17 residues. The CDR3 is CASSLDMGAIFGGELFF. For the CDR3, the DNA is TGCGCCAGCAGCTTGGATATGGGGGCAATTTTCGGCGGGGAGCTGTTTTTT. The variable domain in full, completed from reference TRBV5-1 and TRBJ2-2, reads KAGVTQTPRYLIKTRGQQVTLSCSPISGHRSVSWYQQTPGQGLQFLFEYFSETQRNKGNFPGRFSGRQFSNSRSEMNVSTLELGDSALYLCASSLDMGAIFGGELFFGEGSRLTVL.

As concerns this clonotype: With a much larger clone just one base away, this may be a read error. The V gene is TRBV9, the J gene TRBJ1-5, with 7 nucleotides matching TRBD1. CDR3 length equals 14 residues. Germline CDR1 and CDR2: SGDLS and YYNGEE. The CDR3 region is CASGTGDGKQPQHF. In DNA form, the CDR3 reads TGTGCCAGCGGTACAGGGGACGGCAAGCAGCCCCAGCATTTT.

The chain joins TRBV7-3 to TRBJ1-1; D remains ambiguous. Trimming pared 1 base from V and 4 bases from J, leaving 16 bases between. Looked up from germline, CDR1 is SGHTA and CDR2 is FQGTGA. This CDR3 spans 16 amino acids. DNA for the CDR3: TGTGCCAGCAGCTTAAATGCCGCGAAAATGGGCACTGAAGCTTTCTTT. It encodes CASSLNAAKMGTEAFF.

In this sample, this clonotype turned up a few times. This rearrangement joins TRBV7-9 to TRBJ2-7; 10 bases match TRBD1. The CDR3 is 14 residues long. CDR1 is SEHNR, CDR2 FQNEAQ, per germline (reference sequence). Losses at the gene ends were 4 bases for V and 6 bases for J; bases not matched to a gene: 6. The CDR3, as DNA: TGTGCCAGCAGCTCCCCGGGACAGGGGCGCGAGCAGTACTTC. Translated: CASSSPGQGREQYF.

A word on this clonotype: It may be a read error: a sequence one base away is much more abundant. The J gene is TRBJ1-1, the V gene TRBV5-1; D is ambiguous. Germline assignment: CDR1 SGHRS and CDR2 YFSETQ. The CDR3 contains 11 residues. DNA for the CDR3: TGCGGCAGCAGACCTGTGGACGAAGCTTTCTTT. Its translation: CGSRPVDEAFF. Drawing the rest from reference TRBV5-1 and TRBJ1-1, the complete variable domain is KAGVTQTPRYLIKTRGQQVTLSCSPISGHRSVSWYQQTPGQGLQFLFEYFSETQRNKGNFPGRFSGRQFSNSRSEMNVSTLELGDSALYLCGSRPVDEAFFGQGTRLTVV.

This clonotype has ten or more counts. The V gene is TRBV5-1, the J gene TRBJ2-7; 7 positions agree with TRBD1. Germline V CDR1 and CDR2: SGHRS, YFSETQ. The CDR3 contains 14 residues. V dropped 0 bases and J dropped 5; count of bases not matched to a gene: 5. CDR3 sequence reads: CASSLEGAGNEQYV. CDR3 nucleotides: TGCGCCAGCAGCTTGGAGGGGGCAGGAAACGAGCAGTACGTC.

The sample holds many counts of this clonotype. This chain uses TRBV9 with TRBJ2-3, with D maybe TRBD2 (6 bases). CDR3 length: 15 residues. CDR1 and CDR2 from the germline V gene are SGDLS and YYNGEE. V dropped 0 bases and J dropped 8 bases, with 16 bases sitting between them. This CDR3 is CASSVGAVEGGTQYF. The CDR3 region has the DNA TGTGCCAGCAGCGTAGGAGCCGTGGAGGGTGGTACGCAGTATTTT.

The gene calls are TRBV20-1 and TRBJ1-1; D is perhaps TRBD1 (6 bases). This CDR3 has 14 residues. Trimming took 3 bases from V and 3 from J, leaving 14 bases between them. Germline lookup yields CDR1 DFQATT and CDR2 SNEGSKA (reference sequence). The CDR3 is CSASRGPRDTEAFF. In DNA form, the CDR3 reads TGCAGTGCTAGCCGGGGGCCGAGGGACACTGAAGCTTTCTTT.